These T cell receptor beta chains were read from a single sample in a study of shared clonotypes between healthy human individuals. TCRdb's copy holds only in-frame clones and misses some; the assay was immunoSEQ multiplex PCR. The table includes roughly 2.5 million clones, approximately 92% detected once. The sequenced material came from naive CD4+ T cells sorted from blood. These receptors came from a man aged 18-30 years in good health. Both conserved end residues are part of each CDR3. D genes are given only for firm matches. Only part of the rows carry a size: once, few, many, or a class if the clone is expanded.

>TRBV10-3|-|TRBD1|TRBJ1-2
CAISEATPTGGRGYTF
TGTGCCATCAGTGAGGCTACCCCAACAGGGGGCCGGGGCTACACCTTC
>TRBV19|-|TRBD1|TRBJ1-5
CASSIEGAQPQHF
TGTGCCAGTAGTATTGAGGGGGCGCAGCCCCAGCATTTT
>TRBV7-9|-|-|TRBJ2-7
CASSSRTEWKQYF
TGTGCCAGCAGCTCCCGGACAGAATGGAAGCAGTACTTC
>TRBV9|-|-|TRBJ1-6
CASSVEGTLNSPLHF
TGTGCCAGCAGCGTAGAGGGGACGCTTAATTCACCCCTCCACTTT
>TRBV6-6|-|TRBD1|TRBJ1-3
CASRRQGAGGNTIYF
TGTGCCAGCAGACGACAGGGGGCTGGTGGAAACACCATATATTTT
>TRBV7-2|once|-|TRBJ2-3
CASSLQQTTDTQYF
TGTGCCAGCAGCCTACAACAAACCACAGATACGCAGTATTTT
>TRBV10-3|-|-|TRBJ2-1
CAISGREYNEQFF
TGTGCCATCAGTGGCCGGGAATACAATGAGCAGTTCTTC
>TRBV5-6|-|-|TRBJ2-7
CASSSQGLVHEQYF
TGTGCCAGCAGCTCACAGGGTCTGGTACACGAGCAGTACTTC
>TRBV5-1|-|-|TRBJ2-7
CASSLGGLTGTTYEQYF
TGCGCCAGCAGCTTGGGGGGACTGACGGGCACTACCTACGAGCAGTACTTC
>TRBV20-1|-|-|TRBJ1-4
CSALTNEKLFF
TGCAGTGCTCTAACTAATGAAAAACTGTTTTTT
>TRBV6-1|-|-|TRBJ2-2
CASRASGISTGELFF
TGTGCCAGCAGGGCGTCCGGGATCTCTACCGGGGAGCTGTTTTTT
>TRBV28|once|-|TRBJ1-4
CASSSGTVNEKLFF
TGTGCCAGCAGTTCAGGCACAGTTAATGAAAAACTGTTTTTT
>TRBV7-2|-|TRBD2|TRBJ2-4
CASSLAASGRTTKNIQYF
TGTGCCAGCAGCTTAGCCGCTAGCGGGAGGACGACCAAAAACATTCAGTACTTC
>TRBV7-2|-|-|TRBJ2-1
CASSKPPSVTYNEQFF
TGTGCCAGCAGCAAACCTCCTAGCGTGACCTACAATGAGCAGTTCTTC
>TRBV5-6|-|-|TRBJ1-3
CASSPTTGSGNTIYF
TGTGCCAGCAGCCCGACGACAGGTTCTGGAAACACCATATATTTT
>TRBV6-1|-|-|TRBJ2-4
CASINSVPYF
TGTGCCAGCATAAATTCAGTTCCGTACTTC
>TRBV5-5|-|TRBD1|TRBJ1-4
CASTPTGQGVGEKLFF
TGTGCCAGCACCCCCACGGGGCAGGGGGTAGGTGAAAAACTGTTTTTT
>TRBV5-1|-|-|TRBJ1-1
CASTSNTLGTEAFF
TGCGCCAGCACCTCCAATACACTGGGGACTGAAGCTTTCTTT
>TRBV29-1|few|-|TRBJ1-4
CSVGRGTGNEKLFF
TGCAGCGTTGGAAGGGGGACGGGTAATGAAAAACTGTTTTTT
>TRBV19|-|-|TRBJ2-1
CASKARGRENEQFF
TGTGCCAGTAAGGCCAGGGGACGAGAGAATGAGCAGTTCTTC
>TRBV10-3|-|-|TRBJ2-7
CATQGPLVSYEQYF
TGTGCCACCCAGGGACCACTTGTCTCCTACGAGCAGTACTTC
>TRBV6-6|-|-|TRBJ1-1
CASSSERVQAFF
TGTGCCAGCAGTTCAGAAAGGGTTCAAGCTTTCTTT
>TRBV15|once|-|TRBJ1-1
CATSSGGGWAEAFF
TGTGCCACCAGCAGTGGAGGCGGTTGGGCTGAAGCTTTCTTT
>TRBV6-5|-|-|TRBJ2-4
CASSPGDKNIQYF
TGTGCCAGCAGTCCCGGGGACAAAAACATTCAGTACTTC
>TRBV11-2|-|TRBD1|TRBJ2-7
CATRPRDSTAEQYF
TGTGCCACCCGACCCCGGGACAGTACCGCCGAGCAGTACTTC
>TRBV7-2|-|TRBD1|TRBJ2-3
CASSPKGTGSDTQYF
TGTGCCAGCAGCCCCAAGGGGACAGGGTCAGATACGCAGTATTTT
>TRBV30|-|-|TRBJ2-7
CAWNREFEQYF
TGTGCCTGGAATCGGGAGTTCGAGCAGTACTTC
>TRBV7-3|-|-|TRBJ2-1
CASSLNSNNEQFF
TGTGCCAGCAGCTTAAACTCCAACAATGAGCAGTTCTTC
>TRBV10-2|-|-|TRBJ1-4
CASRRGGEKLFF
TGCGCCAGCAGGCGGGGGGGTGAAAAACTGTTTTTT
>TRBV19|-|-|TRBJ2-2
CASSIRSRGQMNTGELFF
TGTGCCAGTAGTATACGGTCCCGCGGACAGATGAACACCGGGGAGCTGTTTTTT
>TRBV18|-|-|TRBJ1-4
CASSPRERNEKLFF
TGTGCCAGCTCACCCAGGGAGCGGAATGAAAAACTGTTTTTT
>TRBV6-5|-|-|TRBJ1-2
CASSYRSNYGYTF
TGTGCCAGCAGTTACCGTTCCAACTATGGCTACACCTTC
>TRBV5-4|once|-|TRBJ2-3
CASSSGLPPDTQYF
TGTGCCAGCAGCTCGGGACTCCCCCCAGATACGCAGTATTTT
>TRBV18|-|-|TRBJ2-2
CASSPTGTNTGELFF
TGTGCCAGCTCACCGACGGGGACGAACACCGGGGAGCTGTTTTTT
>TRBV11-3|-|TRBD1|TRBJ2-2
CASSSRTGGYGELFF
TGTGCCAGCAGCTCGAGGACAGGGGGCTACGGGGAGCTGTTTTTT
>TRBV2|once|-|TRBJ1-3
CASSEGGNSGNTIYF
TGTGCCAGCAGTGAAGGGGGCAACTCTGGAAACACCATATATTTT
>TRBV28|-|TRBD1|TRBJ2-2
CASSSFRQGVSTGELFF
TGTGCCAGCAGTTCCTTCAGACAGGGGGTTAGCACCGGGGAGCTGTTTTTT
>TRBV19|-|-|TRBJ1-4
CASADRGNEKLFF
TGTGCCAGTGCGGACAGAGGAAATGAAAAACTGTTTTTT
>TRBV6-5|-|TRBD2|TRBJ2-1
CASSYPRGGAASEQFF
TGTGCCAGCAGTTACCCCCGGGGAGGGGCCGCAAGTGAGCAGTTCTTC
>TRBV18|-|TRBD2|TRBJ2-1
CASSGGSHNEQFF
TGTGCCAGCTCCGGGGGGTCCCACAATGAGCAGTTCTTC
>TRBV9|-|-|TRBJ2-6
CASSVDLGSGANVLTF
TGTGCCAGCAGCGTAGATTTAGGGTCCGGGGCCAACGTCCTGACTTTC
>TRBV19|-|-|TRBJ1-1
CASSILQGNTEAFF
TGTGCCAGTAGTATACTACAGGGGAACACTGAAGCTTTCTTT
>TRBV5-6|-|TRBD1|TRBJ2-4
CASSYRGQSTKNIQYF
TGTGCCAGCAGTTACAGGGGGCAGTCGACCAAAAACATTCAGTACTTC
>TRBV6-5|-|-|TRBJ1-1
CASSSRGEAFF
TGTGCCAGCAGCAGTCGTGGTGAAGCTTTCTTT
>TRBV27|-|-|TRBJ1-5
CASSSYMGEPQHF
TGTGCCAGCAGTTCTTATATGGGGGAGCCCCAGCATTTT
>TRBV5-4|-|-|TRBJ2-7
CASSAWGSSYEQYF
TGTGCCAGCAGCGCGTGGGGTTCTTCCTACGAGCAGTACTTC
>TRBV2|-|-|TRBJ2-3
CASSGKGIQDTQYF
TGTGCCAGCAGTGGTAAAGGGATTCAGGATACGCAGTATTTT
>TRBV10-1|-|-|TRBJ2-7
CASSDGGQGPYEQYF
TGCGCCAGCAGTGATGGGGGGCAGGGCCCCTACGAGCAGTACTTC
>TRBV5-8|-|-|TRBJ1-1
CASLGGRVTEAFF
TGTGCCAGCCTCGGGGGGCGAGTCACTGAAGCTTTCTTT
>TRBV7-2|-|TRBD2|TRBJ2-4
CASSFPAGEDKKDIQYF
TGTGCCAGCAGCTTCCCCGCGGGAGAGGACAAAAAGGACATTCAGTACTTC
>TRBV5-1|-|-|TRBJ1-5
CASSWDGDQPQHF
TGCGCCAGCAGTTGGGACGGGGACCAGCCCCAGCATTTT
>TRBV30|-|-|TRBJ1-6
CAWSTIGGRSPLHF
TGTGCCTGGAGTACTATCGGGGGTCGGTCACCCCTCCACTTT
>TRBV6-1|-|-|TRBJ1-2
CASSEGRGRVRNYGYTF
TGTGCCAGCAGTGAAGGCCGGGGGCGGGTGCGTAACTATGGCTACACCTTC
>TRBV5-1|-|-|TRBJ1-5
CASSLEGGNQPQHF
TGCGCCAGCAGCTTGGAAGGGGGCAATCAGCCCCAGCATTTT
>TRBV7-9|-|TRBD2|TRBJ2-1
CASSLGSGRYNEQFF
TGTGCCAGCAGCTTAGGAAGCGGGAGATACAATGAGCAGTTCTTC
>TRBV28|-|-|TRBJ1-2
CAIGGLGYTF
TGTGCCATCGGAGGGTTAGGCTACACCTTC